The 20 T cell receptor beta chains below all came from one sample that was sequenced in a study of OX40 agonist ivuxolimab in advanced cancers. Assay: immunoSEQ multiplex PCR; the TCRdb copy retains only in-frame clones and omits some. Altogether roughly 63,000 clones are present, 80% to 90% being singletons, with the ten largest covering 10% to 13%. The sequenced sample was CD4+ or CD8+ T cells sorted from blood, obtained in a trial of the OX40 agonist ivuxolimab. These TCRs come from an adult with an advanced solid tumor such as melanoma, head and neck, liver or kidney cancer.

The chain employs TRBV11-3 and TRBJ2-1; 7 bases are a match to TRBD1. The V gene end was trimmed by 2 bases and the J gene end by 6 bases; junction bases not matched to a gene: 7. The CDR3 length is 15 residues. CDR1 is SGHNT and CDR2 is YENEEA in the germline V gene. This CDR3 reads CASSLRGQVGNEQFF. The CDR3 nucleotides read TGTGCCAGCAGCTTAAGGGGGCAGGTCGGCAATGAGCAGTTCTTC.

The genes are TRBV18 and TRBJ2-3, with D perhaps being TRBD1 or TRBD2 (5 bases each). There are 15 residues in the CDR3. Germline-derived CDR1 and CDR2 are KGHSH and LQKENI. V lost 1 base and J lost 4, with 12 bases in between. The chain's CDR3 is CASSPQGSSSDTQYF. DNA for the CDR3: TGTGCCAGCTCACCACAGGGGAGTTCGTCAGATACGCAGTATTTT.

The chain employs TRBV29-1 and TRBJ2-4, with a weak D call TRBD2 (7 bases). This CDR3 spans 14 amino acids. V was clipped by 6 bases and J by 2 bases, with 14 bases between them. Germline V gene data show CDR1 as SQVTM and CDR2 as ANQGSEA. CDR3 residues: CSVVGGGTKNIQYF. CDR3 bases: TGCAGCGTCGTGGGAGGGGGAACCAAAAACATTCAGTACTTC.

CDR3 region: CASSGTGRGHEQFF. In DNA, the CDR3 is TGTGCCAGCAGCGGGACAGGGCGAGGGCATGAGCAGTTCTTC. The V gene is TRBV11-3, the J gene TRBJ2-1; TRBD1 agrees at 9 bases. The trim removed 5 bases at V and 8 bases at J, leaving 7 bases unmatched. CDR1 and CDR2 (germline): SGHNT, YENEEA. The CDR3 has 14 amino acids.

This clone was observed a handful of times. The J gene is TRBJ2-7, the V gene TRBV7-9, with TRBD2 matching 9 bases. V gave up 4 bases and J gave up 5 bases; unmatched junction bases: 6. The CDR3 is 14 amino acids. The germline gives CDR1 SEHNR, CDR2 FQNEAQ (reference sequence). The CDR3 DNA sequence: TGTGCCAGCAGCTCGAGCGGGAGGATGCACGAGCAGTACTTC. Translating gives CASSSSGRMHEQYF.

This chain links TRBV6-1 with TRBJ2-2; D is possibly TRBD1 (5 bases). V lost 6 bases and J lost 7, with 9 bases in between. The CDR3 spans 12 residues. Germline CDR1 is MNHNS and CDR2 is SASEGT. CDR3 loop: CASRDMSGELFF. CDR3 DNA sequence: TGTGCCAGCAGGGACATGAGCGGGGAGCTGTTTTTT.

This clone came up a few times. The chain couples TRBV19 to TRBJ1-6; perhaps TRBD1 as D (6 bases). Germline-derived CDR1 and CDR2 are LNHDA and SQIVND (reference sequence). CDR3 length: 16 residues. Deletions cut 5 bases from V and 7 bases from J, with 18 bases between. The CDR3 region has the DNA TGTGCCAGTAGTCTACCTCCGACAGGTTCGAATTCACCCCTCCACTTT. Amino acid sequence: CASSLPPTGSNSPLHF.

The V and J genes are TRBV6-6 and TRBJ1-5; TRBD1 agrees at 8 bases. This CDR3 is 15 amino acids long. The V gene end was trimmed by 5 bases and the J gene end by 5 bases; junction bases not matched to a gene: 8. Per the germline V gene, CDR1 is MNHNY and CDR2 is SVGAGI (reference sequence). CDR3 residues: CASSDQGAGYQPQHF. In nucleotides, the CDR3 is TGTGCCAGCAGTGACCAGGGGGCCGGTTATCAGCCCCAGCATTTT.

The chain uses TRBV29-1 and TRBJ1-3; 7 positions match TRBD1. Germline CDR1 reads SQVTM; CDR2 reads ANQGSEA. The CDR3 consists of 13 residues. The V and J ends lost 6 bases and 3 bases, in that order; junction bases with no gene match: 5. CDR3 protein: CSVKGTVGNTIYF. Here the CDR3 DNA reads TGCAGCGTAAAGGGGACAGTTGGAAACACCATATATTTT.

This rearrangement joins TRBV11-3 to TRBJ2-1; D may match TRBD1 or TRBD2 (6 bases each). Per the germline V gene, CDR1 is SGHNT and CDR2 is YENEEA. The V gene lost 5 bases and the J gene lost 13 bases, with 15 bases spanning the gap. There are 12 residues in the CDR3. The CDR3: CASSPKGGGQFF. The CDR3 DNA follows: TGTGCCAGCAGCCCTAAGGGGGGTGGACAGTTCTTC.

CDR3 residues: CASSEKQGVGEAFF. Here the CDR3 DNA reads TGCGCCAGCAGTGAGAAACAAGGGGTTGGTGAAGCTTTCTTT. The rearrangement links TRBV10-1 to TRBJ1-1; possibly TRBD1 for D (5 bases). This CDR3 is 14 amino acids long. V lost 2 bases and J lost 7, with 14 bases in between. In germline, CDR1 is WNHNN, CDR2 SYGVQD (reference sequence).

V gene TRBV18 combines with J gene TRBJ1-1; TRBD1 matches 10 bases. The germline V gene has CDR1 KGHSH and CDR2 LQKENI. Trimming cost V 2 bases and J 4 bases; bases outside gene matches: 7. This CDR3 is built from 16 residues. In DNA form, the CDR3 reads TGTGCCAGCTCACCATTAATGACAGGGGGCCTCACTGAAGCTTTCTTT. This sequence encodes CASSPLMTGGLTEAFF.

This rearrangement joins TRBV5-5 to TRBJ2-2; D might be TRBD1 (6 bases). V dropped 4 bases and J dropped 5 bases, with 12 bases sitting between them. Germline CDR1 reads SGHKS; CDR2 reads YYEKEE (reference sequence). CDR3 size: 14 residues. The CDR3 nucleotides are TGTGCCAGCAGCCGTGTAGGGGGAACCGGGGAGCTGTTTTTT. Residues: CASSRVGGTGELFF.

The V call is TRBV7-9, the J call TRBJ2-7, with D hard to call. Germline loops: CDR1 SEHNR, CDR2 FQNEAQ (reference sequence). CDR3 length: 11 residues. Between the trimmed V and J ends, which lost 10 bases and 4 bases, there was a span of 11 bases. In nucleotides, the CDR3 is TGTGCCACCTCATCCTCATACGAGCAGTACTTC. Protein product: CATSSSYEQYF. The full variable domain, completed using reference TRBV7-9 and TRBJ2-7, is DTGVSQNPRHKITKRGQNVTFRCDPISEHNRLYWYRQTLGQGPEFLTYFQNEAQLEKSRLLSDRFSAERPKGSFSTLEIQRTEQGDSAMYLCATSSSYEQYFGPGTRLTVT.

This clone has just one count. V gene TRBV2 combines with J gene TRBJ1-1; D may be TRBD1 (5 bases). Deletions cut 7 bases from V and 3 bases from J, with 12 bases between. This CDR3 spans 13 amino acids. Germline V gives CDR1 SNHLY, CDR2 FYNNEI. CDR3 nucleotides: TGTGCCAGCACTCGGGGGGAAGACACTGAAGCTTTCTTT. Amino acid sequence: CASTRGEDTEAFF.

This sequence joins TRBV18 and TRBJ2-5, with D tentatively TRBD2 (6 bases). Germline lookup yields CDR1 KGHSH and CDR2 LQKENI. CDR3 size: 14 residues. The germline V and J ends were trimmed by 2 bases and 5 bases, with 12 bases remaining between them. The CDR3, as DNA: TGTGCCAGCTCACCAACGGGGGTACGGGAGACCCAGTACTTC. Its protein product is CASSPTGVRETQYF. The variable domain in full, with the rest retrieved from reference TRBV18 and TRBJ2-5, is NAGVMQNPRHLVRRRGQEARLRCSPMKGHSHVYWYRQLPEEGLKFMVYLQKENIIDESGMPKERFSAEFPKEGPSILRIQQVVRGDSAAYFCASSPTGVRETQYFGPGTRLLVL.

The V and J genes are TRBV6-6 and TRBJ2-6; no reliable D call. Germline CDR1 MNHNY, CDR2 SVGAGI (reference sequence). The CDR3 extends over 15 amino acids. V was trimmed by 1 base and J by 3 bases, leaving 7 bases between them. CDR3 sequence reads: CASSYLDGGANVLTF. For the CDR3, the DNA is TGTGCCAGCAGTTACTTAGACGGTGGGGCCAACGTCCTGACTTTC.

The rearrangement joins TRBV7-9 to TRBJ1-1; D remains unclear. The CDR3 is 12 residues long. Germline lookup yields CDR1 SEHNR and CDR2 FQNEAQ (reference sequence). V lost 4 bases and J 4 bases, leaving 7 bases between the germline ends. The CDR3 coding sequence is TGTGCCAGCAGCTCCCTGGGCACTGAAGCTTTCTTT. It codes for CASSSLGTEAFF.

The chain combines TRBV5-1 with TRBJ1-2; D is uncertain. Germline assignment: CDR1 SGHRS and CDR2 YFSETQ. The CDR3 contains 14 residues. Between the trimmed V and J ends, which lost 2 bases and 0 bases, there was a span of 8 bases. CDR3: CASSFGQPNYGYTF. The CDR3 region has the DNA TGCGCCAGCAGCTTCGGCCAGCCTAACTATGGCTACACCTTC.

This chain uses TRBV7-6 with TRBJ1-2, with 7 bases aligning to TRBD1. CDR1 is SGHVS and CDR2 is FNYEAQ in the germline V gene. CDR3 size: 15 residues. The V segment lost 1 base and the J segment 5 bases; nucleotides outside the gene matches: 7. CDR3 in amino acids: CASSLDRWTGYGYTF. The CDR3 DNA follows: TGTGCCAGCAGCTTAGATCGGTGGACAGGTTATGGCTACACCTTC.